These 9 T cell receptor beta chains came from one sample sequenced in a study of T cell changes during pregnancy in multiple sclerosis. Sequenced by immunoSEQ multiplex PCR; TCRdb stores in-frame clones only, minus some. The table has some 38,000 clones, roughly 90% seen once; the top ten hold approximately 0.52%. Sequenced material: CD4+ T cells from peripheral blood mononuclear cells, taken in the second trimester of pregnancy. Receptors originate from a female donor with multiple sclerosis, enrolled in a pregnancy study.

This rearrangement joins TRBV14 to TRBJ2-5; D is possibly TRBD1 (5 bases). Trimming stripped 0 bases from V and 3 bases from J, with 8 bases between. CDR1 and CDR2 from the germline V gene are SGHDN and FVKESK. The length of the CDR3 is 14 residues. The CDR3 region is CASSQDQGKETQYF. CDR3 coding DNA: TGTGCCAGCAGCCAAGATCAGGGAAAAGAGACCCAGTACTTC.

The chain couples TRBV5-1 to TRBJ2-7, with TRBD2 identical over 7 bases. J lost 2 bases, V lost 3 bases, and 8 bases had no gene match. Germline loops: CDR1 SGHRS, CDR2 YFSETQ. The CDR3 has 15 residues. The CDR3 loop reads CASSSGGGSAYEQYF. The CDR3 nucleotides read TGCGCCAGCAGCTCGGGGGGTGGGTCAGCCTACGAGCAGTACTTC.

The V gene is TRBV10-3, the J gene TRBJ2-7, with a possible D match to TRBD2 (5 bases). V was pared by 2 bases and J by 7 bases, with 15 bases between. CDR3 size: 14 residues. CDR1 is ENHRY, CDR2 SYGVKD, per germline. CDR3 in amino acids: CAISETGSSREQYF. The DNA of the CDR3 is TGTGCCATCAGTGAGACGGGGTCCTCGCGGGAGCAGTACTTC.

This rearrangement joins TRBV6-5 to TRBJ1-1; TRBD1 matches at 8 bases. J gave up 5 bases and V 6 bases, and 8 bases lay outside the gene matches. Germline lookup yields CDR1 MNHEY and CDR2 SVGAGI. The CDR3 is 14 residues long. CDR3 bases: TGTGCCAGCAGGTTTAGGGACAGGAAGACTGAAGCTTTCTTT. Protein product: CASRFRDRKTEAFF.

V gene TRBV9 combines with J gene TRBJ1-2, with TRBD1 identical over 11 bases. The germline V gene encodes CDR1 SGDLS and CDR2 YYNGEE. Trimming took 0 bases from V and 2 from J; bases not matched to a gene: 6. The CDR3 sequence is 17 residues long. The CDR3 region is CASSVGGTGGGNYGYTF. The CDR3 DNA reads TGTGCCAGCAGCGTAGGGGGGACAGGGGGGGGAAACTATGGCTACACCTTC.

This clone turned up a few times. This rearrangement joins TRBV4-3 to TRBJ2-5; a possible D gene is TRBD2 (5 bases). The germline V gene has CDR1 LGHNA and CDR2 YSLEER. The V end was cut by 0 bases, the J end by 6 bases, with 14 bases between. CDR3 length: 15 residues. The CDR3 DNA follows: TGCGCCAGCAGCCAAGATTGGGCTAGCTCCAAGACCCAGTACTTC. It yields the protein CASSQDWASSKTQYF.

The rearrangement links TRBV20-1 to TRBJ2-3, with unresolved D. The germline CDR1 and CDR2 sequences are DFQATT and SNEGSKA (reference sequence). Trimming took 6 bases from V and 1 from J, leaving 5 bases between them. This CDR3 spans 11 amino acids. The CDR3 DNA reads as TGCAGTGCCGCGGGCACAGATACGCAGTATTTT. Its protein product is CSAAGTDTQYF.

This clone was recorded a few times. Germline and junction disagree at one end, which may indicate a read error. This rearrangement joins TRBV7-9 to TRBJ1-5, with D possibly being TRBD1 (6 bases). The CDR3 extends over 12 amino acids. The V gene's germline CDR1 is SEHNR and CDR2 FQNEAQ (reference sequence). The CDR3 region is CASSGGKQPQHF. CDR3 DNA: TGTGCCAGCAGTGGGGGCAAACAGCCCCAGCATTTT. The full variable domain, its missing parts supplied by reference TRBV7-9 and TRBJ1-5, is DTGVSQNPRHKITKRGQNVTFRCDPISEHNRLYWYRQTLGQGPEFLTYFQNEAQLEKSRLLSDRFSAERPKGSFSTLEIQRTEQGDSAMYLCASSGGKQPQHFGDGTRLSIL.

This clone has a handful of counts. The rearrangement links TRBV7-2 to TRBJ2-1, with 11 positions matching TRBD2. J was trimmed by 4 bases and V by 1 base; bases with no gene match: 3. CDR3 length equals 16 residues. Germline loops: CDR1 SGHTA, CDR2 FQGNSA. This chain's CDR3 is CASSLVGTSGYNEQFF. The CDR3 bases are TGTGCCAGCAGCTTAGTTGGGACTAGCGGATACAATGAGCAGTTCTTC.